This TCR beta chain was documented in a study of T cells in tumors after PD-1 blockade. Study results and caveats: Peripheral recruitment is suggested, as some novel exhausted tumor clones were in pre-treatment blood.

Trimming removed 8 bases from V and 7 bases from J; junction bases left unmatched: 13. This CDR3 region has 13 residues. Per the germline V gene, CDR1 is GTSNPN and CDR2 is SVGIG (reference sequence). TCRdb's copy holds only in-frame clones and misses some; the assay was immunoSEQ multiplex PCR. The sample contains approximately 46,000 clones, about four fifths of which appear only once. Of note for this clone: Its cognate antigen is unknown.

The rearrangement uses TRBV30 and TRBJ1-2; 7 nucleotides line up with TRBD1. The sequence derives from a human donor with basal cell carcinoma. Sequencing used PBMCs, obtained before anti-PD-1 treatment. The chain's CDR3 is CAGSTGQGSGYTF. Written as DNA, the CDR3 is TGTGCCGGGTCGACAGGGCAGGGTAGTGGCTACACCTTC.